The 24 T cell receptor beta chains presented below share a single source sample, sequenced in a study of blood T cell repertoires in COVID-19. TCRdb keeps only in-frame clones here, not all; method: immunoSEQ multiplex PCR. The sample has around 130,000 clones; 82% are singletons. Input material: peripheral blood. These receptors all stem from a woman between 65 and 79 years old with acute or convalescent COVID-19.

The V gene is TRBV5-1, the J gene TRBJ1-4; D perhaps matches TRBD1 (5 bases). Germline CDR1 and CDR2: SGHRS and YFSETQ. CDR3 length equals 16 residues. Trimming took 0 bases from V and 2 from J, leaving 11 bases between them. The CDR3 DNA reads as TGCGCCAGCAGCTTGGTGGCAGGGCCTACTAATGAAAAACTGTTTTTT. Amino acids: CASSLVAGPTNEKLFF. Full variable domain (remainder filled in from reference TRBV5-1 and TRBJ1-4): KAGVTQTPRYLIKTRGQQVTLSCSPISGHRSVSWYQQTPGQGLQFLFEYFSETQRNKGNFPGRFSGRQFSNSRSEMNVSTLELGDSALYLCASSLVAGPTNEKLFFGSGTQLSVL.

This clone was detected only once. J is TRBJ1-1 and V is TRBV11-2; maybe TRBD1 (5 bases). This CDR3 contains 13 residues. Trimming shortened V by 3 bases and J by 4 bases, and 9 bases separated the two germline ends. The germline CDR1 and CDR2 sequences are SGHAT and FQNNGV. CDR3 DNA: TGTGCCAGCAGCTTCGGGGGGATCACTGAAGCTTTCTTT. It encodes CASSFGGITEAFF.

The chain uses TRBV30 and TRBJ1-6, with D unclear. The CDR3 runs to 15 residues. Trimming pared 4 bases from V and 0 bases from J, leaving 10 bases between. Germline V gives CDR1 GTSNPN, CDR2 SVGIG (reference sequence). CDR3 DNA: TGTGCCTGGAACCTAGGGAGCTCCTATAATTCACCCCTCCACTTT. Translating gives CAWNLGSSYNSPLHF. The whole variable domain, filled in from reference TRBV30 and TRBJ1-6, reads SQTIHQWPATLVQPVGSPLSLECTVEGTSNPNLYWYRQAAGRGLQLLFYSVGIGQISSEVPQNLSASRPQDRQFILSSKKLLLSDSGFYLCAWNLGSSYNSPLHFGNGTRLTVT.

This chain joins TRBV9 and TRBJ1-4; D perhaps matches TRBD1 (6 bases). V was shortened by 3 bases and J by 0 bases, with 15 bases between the two germline ends. This CDR3 region has 17 residues. The germline V gene encodes CDR1 SGDLS and CDR2 YYNGEE. The CDR3 DNA sequence: TGTGCCAGCAGCGAGAGAGGGGGAGTCGCAACTAATGAAAAACTGTTTTTT. Translating gives CASSERGGVATNEKLFF.

The chain combines TRBV7-8 with TRBJ1-4, with D tentatively TRBD1 (5 bases). Looked up from germline, CDR1 is SGHVS and CDR2 is FQNEAQ. This CDR3 has 15 amino acids. V lost 1 base and J 1 base, leaving 7 bases between the germline ends. CDR3 nucleotide sequence: TGTGCCAGCAGCTTAGGTCAGGGAACTAATGAAAAACTGTTTTTT. Its protein product is CASSLGQGTNEKLFF.

The chain recombines TRBV2 with TRBJ1-1; D not certain. V was trimmed by 4 bases and J by 0 bases, leaving 9 bases between them. The CDR3 has 14 amino acids. Germline V lookup: CDR1 SNHLY, CDR2 FYNNEI. The CDR3: CASSGQRLNTEAFF. CDR3 coding DNA: TGTGCCAGCAGTGGACAACGACTGAACACTGAAGCTTTCTTT.

The rearrangement joins TRBV3-1 (or the pseudogene TRBV3-2) to TRBJ1-2; D possibly corresponds to TRBD1 (5 bases). The CDR3 extends over 14 amino acids. V shed 1 base and J shed 3 bases, with 9 bases lying between them. Germline CDR1 is LGHDT and CDR2 is YNNKEL (reference sequence). CDR3 loop: CASSQGVRDYGYTF. The CDR3 DNA reads TGTGCCAGCAGCCAAGGGGTCAGGGACTATGGCTACACCTTC.

The genes are TRBV24-1 and TRBJ1-2; no definite D call. Per the germline V gene, CDR1 is KGHDR and CDR2 is SFDVKD. Trimming took off 7 bases at V and 5 bases at J, with 19 bases between the two ends. The CDR3 consists of 15 residues. For the CDR3, the DNA is TGTGCCACCAGCAATCGTCTCGAGAGGGTGTATGGCTACACCTTC. This codes for CATSNRLERVYGYTF.

The genes are TRBV6-5 and TRBJ1-2; D perhaps matches TRBD1 (5 bases). The germline gives CDR1 MNHEY, CDR2 SVGAGI. The CDR3 contains 14 residues. The V and J ends lost 0 bases and 4 bases respectively, with 9 bases between them. Written as DNA, the CDR3 is TGTGCCAGCAGTTACTCCCGCAGGGCCTATGGCTACACCTTC. The encoded protein is CASSYSRRAYGYTF.

This chain links TRBV5-1 with TRBJ1-2, with 7 nucleotides matching TRBD1. The ends lost 4 bases at V and 5 bases at J; junction bases unmatched: 8. CDR1 is SGHRS and CDR2 is YFSETQ in the germline V gene. The CDR3 sequence is 14 residues long. CDR3 sequence (DNA): TGCGCCAGCAGCCGACCGGGACAGCCGTATGGCTACACCTTC. This translates into CASSRPGQPYGYTF.

The J gene is TRBJ1-1, the V gene TRBV9; D gene unclear. This CDR3 is 15 amino acids long. Looked up from germline, CDR1 is SGDLS and CDR2 is YYNGEE. Trimming took 0 bases from V and 1 from J, leaving 10 bases between them. The CDR3 region has the DNA TGTGCCAGCAGCGTAGGGCCGCAGGCGAACACTGAAGCTTTCTTT. This encodes CASSVGPQANTEAFF. The full variable domain, rest sourced from reference TRBV9 and TRBJ1-1, is DSGVTQTPKHLITATGQRVTLRCSPRSGDLSVYWYQQSLDQGLQFLIQYYNGEERAKGNILERFSAQQFPDLHSELNLSSLELGDSALYFCASSVGPQANTEAFFGQGTRLTVV.

The chain is built from TRBV5-5 and TRBJ1-2; 12 bases agree with TRBD1. Germline trimming cut 4 bases from V and 4 bases from J; bases unmatched to any gene: 11. Looked up from germline, CDR1 is SGHKS and CDR2 is YYEKEE (reference sequence). There are 17 residues in the CDR3. CDR3 sequence: CASSHRDRGRSGYGYTF. CDR3 in DNA: TGTGCCAGCAGCCACCGGGACAGGGGGCGAAGTGGCTATGGCTACACCTTC.

J is TRBJ1-3 and V is TRBV11-3; TRBD1 is a possible D gene (6 bases). V lost 2 bases and J 0 bases, leaving 11 bases between the germline ends. Germline loops: CDR1 SGHNT, CDR2 YENEEA. The CDR3 has 16 residues. The CDR3 DNA is TGTGCCAGCAGCTTATTCAGGGGAAGCTCTGGAAACACCATATATTTT. It yields the protein CASSLFRGSSGNTIYF.

The J gene is TRBJ2-1, the V gene TRBV5-1, with 13 nucleotides matching TRBD2. The CDR3 has 16 residues. Germline CDR1 and CDR2: SGHRS and YFSETQ. Losses at the gene ends were 1 base for V and 6 bases for J; bases not matched to a gene: 4. For the CDR3, the DNA is TGCGCCAGCAGCTTGCACGGGACTAGCGGGGTCAATGAGCAGTTCTTC. Protein sequence: CASSLHGTSGVNEQFF.

The chain joins TRBV7-7 to TRBJ2-5; 8 bases are shared with TRBD2. Germline-derived CDR1 and CDR2 are SSHAT and FNYEAQ (reference sequence). The CDR3 covers 14 residues. The V segment lost 1 base and the J segment 5 bases; nucleotides outside the gene matches: 3. The CDR3 DNA reads as TGTGCCAGCAGCTTAGGGACTAGCTTTGAGACCCAGTACTTC. Amino acids: CASSLGTSFETQYF.

This clone has just one count. The chain joins TRBV19 to TRBJ1-6; D ambiguous. In germline, CDR1 is LNHDA, CDR2 SQIVND (reference sequence). V was cut by 3 bases and J by 10 bases, with 10 bases left in between. The CDR3 extends over 13 amino acids. This CDR3 is CASSIFYSSPLHF. The DNA for the CDR3 is TGTGCCAGTAGTATTTTTTATTCCTCACCCCTCCACTTT.

This chain joins TRBV2 and TRBJ1-2; D uncertain. The CDR3 runs to 14 residues. Trimming removed 6 bases from V and 7 bases from J, with 18 bases in between. CDR1 SNHLY and CDR2 FYNNEI come from the germline V gene. As DNA, the CDR3 is TGTGCCAGCAGACGTATCGACACCGGCTCTGGCTACACCTTC. The encoded protein is CASRRIDTGSGYTF.

In its sample, this clone was seen a few times. This chain uses TRBV2 with TRBJ2-5; the D is unclear. Trimming removed 2 bases from V and 5 bases from J, with 3 bases in between. CDR1 SNHLY and CDR2 FYNNEI come from the germline V gene. The CDR3 spans 11 residues. CDR3 in DNA: TGTGCCAGCAGTGAACGGGAGACCCAGTACTTC. It yields the protein CASSERETQYF.

The J gene is TRBJ1-2, the V gene TRBV7-9; D is unresolved. Germline CDR1 SEHNR, CDR2 FQNEAQ (reference sequence). The V end was cut by 4 bases, the J end by 4 bases, with 13 bases between. CDR3 length equals 14 residues. The DNA for the CDR3 is TGTGCCAGCAGCTCGACCGGCGGGATCTATGGCTACACCTTC. This encodes CASSSTGGIYGYTF.

This clone was found a few times. The chain links TRBV7-9 to TRBJ1-5; 10 bases line up with TRBD1. V was pared by 1 base and J by 6 bases, with 6 bases of the junction left unmatched. The CDR3 is made up of 16 amino acids. Germline V gene sequence: CDR1 SEHNR, CDR2 FQNEAQ (reference sequence). The CDR3 is CASSLDRTGGSQPQHF. CDR3 nucleotides: TGTGCCAGCAGCTTAGATAGGACAGGGGGTAGTCAGCCCCAGCATTTT.

This clone was recorded a few times. The rearrangement uses TRBV18 and TRBJ1-1; TRBD1 might be the D (6 bases). Germline V gene sequence: CDR1 KGHSH, CDR2 LQKENI. The CDR3 consists of 15 residues. Trimming removed 2 bases from V and 4 bases from J, with 14 bases in between. Written as DNA, the CDR3 is TGTGCCAGCTCACCAGCGGGGGCGGATGTCACTGAAGCTTTCTTT. Protein product: CASSPAGADVTEAFF.

The chain's CDR3 is CASREGGGRNEKLFF. The CDR3 DNA reads as TGTGCCTCCCGAGAAGGAGGAGGCCGGAATGAAAAACTGTTTTTT. The chain carries TRBV10-3 and TRBJ1-4, with D unresolved. V lost 11 bases and J lost 5, with 21 bases in between. This CDR3 comprises 15 residues. Germline loops: CDR1 ENHRY, CDR2 SYGVKD.

CDR3: CASSPGQGNTGELFF. DNA for the CDR3: TGTGCCAGCAGCCCAGGACAGGGGAACACCGGGGAGCTGTTTTTT. The V gene is TRBV11-3, the J gene TRBJ2-2, with 8 nucleotides matching TRBD1. Germline trimming cut 5 bases from V and 1 base from J; bases unmatched to any gene: 3. CDR1 is SGHNT, CDR2 YENEEA, per germline. The CDR3 is 15 amino acids.

This chain's CDR3 is CASSLGGTIAKNIQYF. The CDR3 DNA sequence: TGTGCCAGCAGCTTAGGCGGGACTATAGCCAAAAACATTCAGTACTTC. The rearrangement joins TRBV7-9 to TRBJ2-4; 7 nucleotides line up with TRBD2. Germline assignment: CDR1 SEHNR and CDR2 FQNEAQ (reference sequence). V was clipped by 1 base and J by 0 bases; unmatched bases: 3. This CDR3 region has 16 residues.